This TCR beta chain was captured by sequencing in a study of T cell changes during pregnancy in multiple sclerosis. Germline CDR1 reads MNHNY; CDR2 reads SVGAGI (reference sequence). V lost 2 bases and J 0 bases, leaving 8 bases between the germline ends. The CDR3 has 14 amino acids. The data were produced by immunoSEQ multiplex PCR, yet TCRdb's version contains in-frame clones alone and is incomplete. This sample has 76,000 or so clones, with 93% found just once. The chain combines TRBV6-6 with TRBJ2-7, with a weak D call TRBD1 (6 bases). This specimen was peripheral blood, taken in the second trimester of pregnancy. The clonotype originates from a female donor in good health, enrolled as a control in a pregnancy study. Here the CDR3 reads CASSYGTNSYEQYF. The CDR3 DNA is TGTGCCAGCAGTTACGGGACAAACTCCTACGAGCAGTACTTC.